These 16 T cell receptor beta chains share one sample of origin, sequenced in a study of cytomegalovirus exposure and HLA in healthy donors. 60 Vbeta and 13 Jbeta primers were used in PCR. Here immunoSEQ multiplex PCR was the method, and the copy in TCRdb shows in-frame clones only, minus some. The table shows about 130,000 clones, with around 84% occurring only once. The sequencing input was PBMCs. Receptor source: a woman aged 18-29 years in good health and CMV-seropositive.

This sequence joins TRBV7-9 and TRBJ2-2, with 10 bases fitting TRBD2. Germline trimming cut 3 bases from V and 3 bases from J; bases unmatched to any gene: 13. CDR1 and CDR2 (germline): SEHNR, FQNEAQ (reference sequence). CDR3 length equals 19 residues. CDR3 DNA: TGTGCCAGCAGCTTGCCCCTAAGGAGCGGGGGGGCCGACACCGGGGAGCTGTTTTTT. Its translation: CASSLPLRSGGADTGELFF.

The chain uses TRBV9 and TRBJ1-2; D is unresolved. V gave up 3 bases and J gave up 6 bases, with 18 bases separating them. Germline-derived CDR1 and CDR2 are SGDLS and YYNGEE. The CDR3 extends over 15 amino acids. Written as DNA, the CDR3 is TGTGCCAGCAGCGAATCGTGGCGGGGTTCGAATGGCTACACCTTC. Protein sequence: CASSESWRGSNGYTF.

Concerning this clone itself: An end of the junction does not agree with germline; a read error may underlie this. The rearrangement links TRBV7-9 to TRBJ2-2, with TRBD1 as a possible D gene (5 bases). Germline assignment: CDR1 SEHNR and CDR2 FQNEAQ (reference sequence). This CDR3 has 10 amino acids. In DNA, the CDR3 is TGTTCCAGCAGCTTATCCAGGGAAGTTTTT. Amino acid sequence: CSSSLSREVF.

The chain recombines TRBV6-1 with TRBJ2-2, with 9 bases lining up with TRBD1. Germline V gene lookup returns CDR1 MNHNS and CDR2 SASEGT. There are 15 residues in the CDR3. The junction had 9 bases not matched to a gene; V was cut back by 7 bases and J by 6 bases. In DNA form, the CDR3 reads TGTGCCAGCAAGGGACAGGGTGAGGGCGCCGGGGAGCTGTTTTTT. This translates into CASKGQGEGAGELFF.

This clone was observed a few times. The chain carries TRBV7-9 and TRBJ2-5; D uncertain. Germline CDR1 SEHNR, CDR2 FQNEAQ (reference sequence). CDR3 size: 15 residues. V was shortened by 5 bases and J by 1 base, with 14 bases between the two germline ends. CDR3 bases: TGTGCCAGCAGCAACTCGCCTGGGCCCCAAGAGACCCAGTACTTC. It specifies CASSNSPGPQETQYF.

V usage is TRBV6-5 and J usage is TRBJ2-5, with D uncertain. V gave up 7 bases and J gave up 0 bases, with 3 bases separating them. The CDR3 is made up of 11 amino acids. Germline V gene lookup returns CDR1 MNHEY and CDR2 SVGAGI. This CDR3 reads CASTNQETQYF. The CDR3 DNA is TGTGCCAGCACCAACCAAGAGACCCAGTACTTC.

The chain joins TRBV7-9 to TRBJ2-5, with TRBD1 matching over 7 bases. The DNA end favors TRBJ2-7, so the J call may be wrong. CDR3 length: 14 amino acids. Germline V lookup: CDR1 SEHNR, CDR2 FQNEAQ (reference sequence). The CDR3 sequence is CASSRWGQNYEQYF. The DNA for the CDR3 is TGTGCCAGCAGCCGTTGGGGACAGAATTACGAGCAGTACTTC.

DNA for the CDR3: TGTGCCAGCAGTGTCTCAGGGCCCGGCGCCGAGCAGTACTTC. Residues: CASSVSGPGAEQYF. This chain connects TRBV6-1 to TRBJ2-7; a weak D match, TRBD1 (5 bases). Germline V gene lookup returns CDR1 MNHNS and CDR2 SASEGT. The CDR3 extends over 14 amino acids. V lost 4 bases and J 6 bases, leaving 16 bases between the germline ends.

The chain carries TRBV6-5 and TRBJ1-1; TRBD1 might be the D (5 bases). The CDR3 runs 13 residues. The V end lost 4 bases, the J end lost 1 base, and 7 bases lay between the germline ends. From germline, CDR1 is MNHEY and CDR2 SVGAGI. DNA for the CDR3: TGTGCCAGCAGTTTCACAGGGAACACTGAAGCTTTCTTT. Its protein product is CASSFTGNTEAFF.

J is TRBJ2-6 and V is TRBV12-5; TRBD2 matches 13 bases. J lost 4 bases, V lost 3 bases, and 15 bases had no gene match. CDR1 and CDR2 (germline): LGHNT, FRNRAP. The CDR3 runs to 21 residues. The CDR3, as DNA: TGTGCTAGTGGTTTTCTTTTCACGACTAGCGGGGGGCCGAGGGGGGCCAACGTCCTGACTTTC. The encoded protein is CASGFLFTTSGGPRGANVLTF.

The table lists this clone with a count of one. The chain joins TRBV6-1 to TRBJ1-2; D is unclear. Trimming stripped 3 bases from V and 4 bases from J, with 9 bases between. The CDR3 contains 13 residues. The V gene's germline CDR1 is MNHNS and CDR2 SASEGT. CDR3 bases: TGTGCCAGCAGTGACTACGTTTCCTATGGCTACACCTTC. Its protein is CASSDYVSYGYTF.

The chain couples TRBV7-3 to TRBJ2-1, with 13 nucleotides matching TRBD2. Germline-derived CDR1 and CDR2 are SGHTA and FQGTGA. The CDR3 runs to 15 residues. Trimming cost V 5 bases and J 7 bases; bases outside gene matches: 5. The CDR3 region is CASSELAGGSNEQFF. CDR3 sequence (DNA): TGTGCCAGCAGCGAACTAGCGGGGGGGAGTAATGAGCAGTTCTTC.

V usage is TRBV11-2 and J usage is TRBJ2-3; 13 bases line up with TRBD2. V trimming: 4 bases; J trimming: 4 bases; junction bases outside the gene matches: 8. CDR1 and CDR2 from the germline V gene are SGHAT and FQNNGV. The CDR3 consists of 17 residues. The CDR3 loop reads CASSSELAGGPADTQYF. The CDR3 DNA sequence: TGTGCCAGCAGCTCGGAACTAGCGGGGGGGCCGGCAGATACGCAGTATTTT.

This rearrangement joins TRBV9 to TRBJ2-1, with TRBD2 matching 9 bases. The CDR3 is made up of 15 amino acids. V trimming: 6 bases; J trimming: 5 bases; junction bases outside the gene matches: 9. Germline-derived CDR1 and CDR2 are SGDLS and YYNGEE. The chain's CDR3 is CASTPSKRGDNEQFF. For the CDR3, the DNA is TGTGCCAGCACCCCTTCCAAGCGGGGGGACAATGAGCAGTTCTTC.

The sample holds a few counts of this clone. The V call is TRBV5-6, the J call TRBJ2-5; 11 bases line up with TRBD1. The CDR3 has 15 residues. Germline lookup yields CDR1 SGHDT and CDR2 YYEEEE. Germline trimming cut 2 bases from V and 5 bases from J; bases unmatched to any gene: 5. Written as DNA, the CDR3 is TGTGCCAGCAGCTTCGGACAGGGGGCGGGGGAGACCCAGTACTTC. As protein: CASSFGQGAGETQYF. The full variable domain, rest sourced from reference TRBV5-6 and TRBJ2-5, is DAGVTQSPTHLIKTRGQQVTLRCSPKSGHDTVSWYQQALGQGPQFIFQYYEEEERQRGNFPDRFSGHQFPNYSSELNVNALLLGDSALYLCASSFGQGAGETQYFGPGTRLLVL.

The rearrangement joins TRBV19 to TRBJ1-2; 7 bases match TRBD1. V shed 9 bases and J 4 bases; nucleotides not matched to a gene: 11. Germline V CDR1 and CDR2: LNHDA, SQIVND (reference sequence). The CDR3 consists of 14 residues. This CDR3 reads CASMRRQGLYGYTF. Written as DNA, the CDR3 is TGTGCCAGCATGAGGAGACAGGGCCTCTATGGCTACACCTTC.